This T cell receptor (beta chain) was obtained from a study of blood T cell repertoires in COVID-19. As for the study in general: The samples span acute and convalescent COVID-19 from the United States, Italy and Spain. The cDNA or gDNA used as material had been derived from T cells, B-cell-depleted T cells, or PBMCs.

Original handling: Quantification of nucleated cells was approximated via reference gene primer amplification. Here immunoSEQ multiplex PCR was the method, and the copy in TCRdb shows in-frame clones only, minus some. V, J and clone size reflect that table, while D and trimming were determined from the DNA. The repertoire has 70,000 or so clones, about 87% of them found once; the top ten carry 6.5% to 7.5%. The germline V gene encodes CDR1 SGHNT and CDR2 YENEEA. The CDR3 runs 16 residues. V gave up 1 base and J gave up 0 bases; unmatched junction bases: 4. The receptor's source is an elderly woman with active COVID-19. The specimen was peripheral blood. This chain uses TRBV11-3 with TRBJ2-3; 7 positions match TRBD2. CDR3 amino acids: CASSLGREPSTDTQYF. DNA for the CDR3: TGTGCCAGCAGCTTAGGGCGGGAGCCTAGCACAGATACGCAGTATTTT.